This T cell receptor (beta chain) was recovered during a study of a mutant IDH1 vaccine in newly diagnosed glioma. The overall study: Patients were given eight vaccinations, scheduled in weeks 1, 3, 5, 7, 11, 15, 19 and 23. Sex among treated patients split approximately 62% male, roughly 38% female; mean age was approximately 41 years. Therapy received beforehand was radiotherapy, temozolomide, or both, with most patients given both.

Described time point: week 11, during vaccination. One vaccine dose held 300 ug of mutant IDH1 20-mer peptide and came with topical imiquimod. Germline loops: CDR1 GTSNPN, CDR2 SVGIG (reference sequence). The CDR3 has 11 amino acids. The data were produced by immunoSEQ multiplex PCR, yet TCRdb's version contains in-frame clones alone and is incomplete. Of fewer than 70,000 clones in the sample, approximately 80% were seen once. This clone appeared a single time. Antigen: not known. Its ends do not fully match the called genes, so a read error is possible. This receptor was obtained from a man aged 25 to 40 with glioma. Specimen: PBMCs, collected from a glioma patient whose treatment included an IDH1 peptide vaccine. J is TRBJ2-7 and V is TRBV30; TRBD1 aligns across 8 bases. The CDR3 bases are TGTGCCTGGAGTACGACAGGGGATTATTCTTTC. It specifies CAWSTTGDYSF.